This T cell receptor beta chain was observed in a study of CD8 T cells in ankylosing spondylitis. TCRdb analysed the 5' RACE reads with MiXCR anew, one entry per CDR3 protein. The sample contains about 150,000 distinct CDR3 sequences, roughly a third of which appear only once. Germline V lookup: CDR1 MDHEN, CDR2 SYDVKM. CDR3 length: 14 amino acids. Trimming at V came to 6 bases and at J to 1 base, leaving 6 bases not matched to a gene. The specimen sequenced was synovial fluid, either unsorted or a sorted T cell fraction (not recorded which). This rearrangement joins TRBV28 to TRBJ2-7, with 7 bases identical to TRBD1. The sequence was obtained from a male donor with ankylosing spondylitis. Written as DNA, the CDR3 is TGTGCCAGCAGGACAGGGAAGAGGTCCTACGAGCAGTACTTC. This sequence encodes CASRTGKRSYEQYF.